This T cell receptor (beta chain) appears in the sequencing data of a study of cytomegalovirus exposure and HLA in healthy donors. Study in general: The Caucasian-associated ancestry cluster contained approximately 81% of the approximately 400 genotyped donors.

This clone was detected only a few times. PCR used 60 Vbeta primers and 13 Jbeta primers. Generated by immunoSEQ multiplex PCR, the TCRdb table keeps only in-frame clones and is missing some. The sample has 75,000 to 100,000 clones, around 77% seen once; the top ten hold under 20%. Germline V CDR1 and CDR2: SGHNT, YYREEE (reference sequence). This CDR3 contains 14 residues. The V segment lost 3 bases and the J segment 2 bases; nucleotides outside the gene matches: 2. The rearrangement uses TRBV5-4 and TRBJ1-3; 7 bases line up with TRBD1. The specimen was PBMCs. The sequence came from a woman aged 60-75 years in good health and CMV-seropositive. This CDR3 reads CASSSQGAGNTIYF. The CDR3 DNA reads as TGTGCCAGCAGCTCCCAGGGGGCTGGAAACACCATATATTTT. Together with reference TRBV5-4 and TRBJ1-3, the CDR3 gives the full variable domain: ETGVTQSPTHLIKTRGQQVTLRCSSQSGHNTVSWYQQALGQGPQFIFQYYREEENGRGNFPPRFSGLQFPNYSSELNVNALELDDSALYLCASSSQGAGNTIYFGEGSWLTVV.